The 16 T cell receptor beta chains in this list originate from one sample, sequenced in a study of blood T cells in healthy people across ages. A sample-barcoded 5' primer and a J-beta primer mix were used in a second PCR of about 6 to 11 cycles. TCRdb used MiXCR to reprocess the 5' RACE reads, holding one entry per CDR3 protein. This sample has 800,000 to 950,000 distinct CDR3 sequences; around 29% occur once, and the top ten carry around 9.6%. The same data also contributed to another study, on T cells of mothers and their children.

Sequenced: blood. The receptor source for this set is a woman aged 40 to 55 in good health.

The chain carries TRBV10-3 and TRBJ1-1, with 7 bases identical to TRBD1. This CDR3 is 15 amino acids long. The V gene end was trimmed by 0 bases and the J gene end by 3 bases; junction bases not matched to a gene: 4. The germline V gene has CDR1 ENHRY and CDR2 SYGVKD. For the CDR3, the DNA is TGTGCCATCAGTGAGTCGAACAGGGGTCACACTGAAGCTTTCTTT. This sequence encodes CAISESNRGHTEAFF.

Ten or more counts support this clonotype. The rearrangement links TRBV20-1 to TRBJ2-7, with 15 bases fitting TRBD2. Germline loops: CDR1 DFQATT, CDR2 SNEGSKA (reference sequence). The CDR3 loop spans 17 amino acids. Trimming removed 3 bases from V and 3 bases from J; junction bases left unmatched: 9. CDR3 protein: CSASGLAGGSSYYEQYF. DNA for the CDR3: TGCAGTGCTAGCGGACTAGCGGGGGGGTCAAGTTACTACGAGCAGTACTTC.

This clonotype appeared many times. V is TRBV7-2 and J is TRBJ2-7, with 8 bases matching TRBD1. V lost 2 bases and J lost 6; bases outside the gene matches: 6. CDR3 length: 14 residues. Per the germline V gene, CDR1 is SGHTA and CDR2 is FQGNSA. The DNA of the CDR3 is TGTGCCAGCAGCTTATTGACAGGGGATCGCGAGCAGTACTTC. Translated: CASSLLTGDREQYF.

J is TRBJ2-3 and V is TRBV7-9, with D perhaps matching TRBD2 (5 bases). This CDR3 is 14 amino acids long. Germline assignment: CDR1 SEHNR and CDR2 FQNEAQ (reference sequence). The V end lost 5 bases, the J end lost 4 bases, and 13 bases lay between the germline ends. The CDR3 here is CASSLGLGSDTQYF. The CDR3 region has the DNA TGTGCCAGCAGCCTAGGACTCGGGTCAGATACGCAGTATTTT.

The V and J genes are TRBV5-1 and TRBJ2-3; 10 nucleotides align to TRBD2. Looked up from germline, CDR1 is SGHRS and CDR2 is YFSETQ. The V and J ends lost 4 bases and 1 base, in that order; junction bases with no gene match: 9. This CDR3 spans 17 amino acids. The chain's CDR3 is CASSRGASGGGTDTQYF. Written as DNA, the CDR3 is TGCGCCAGCAGCCGAGGGGCTAGCGGGGGTGGCACAGATACGCAGTATTTT.

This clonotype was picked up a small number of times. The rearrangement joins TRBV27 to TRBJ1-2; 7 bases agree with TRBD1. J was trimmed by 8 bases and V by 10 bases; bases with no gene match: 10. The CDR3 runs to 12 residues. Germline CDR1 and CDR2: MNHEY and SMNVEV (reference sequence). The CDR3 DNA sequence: TGTGCCACCACCACAGGGGCGGGCGGCTACACCTTC. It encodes CATTTGAGGYTF.

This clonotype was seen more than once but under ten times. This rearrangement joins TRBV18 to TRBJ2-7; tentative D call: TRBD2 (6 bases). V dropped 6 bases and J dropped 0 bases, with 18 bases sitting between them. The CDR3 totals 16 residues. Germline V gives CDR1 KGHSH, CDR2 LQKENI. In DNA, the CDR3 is TGTGCCAGCTCCACCACTCCGGGGAGGAGCTCCTACGAGCAGTACTTC. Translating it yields CASSTTPGRSSYEQYF. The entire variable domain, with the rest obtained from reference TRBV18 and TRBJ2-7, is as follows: NAGVMQNPRHLVRRRGQEARLRCSPMKGHSHVYWYRQLPEEGLKFMVYLQKENIIDESGMPKERFSAEFPKEGPSILRIQQVVRGDSAAYFCASSTTPGRSSYEQYFGPGTRLTVT.

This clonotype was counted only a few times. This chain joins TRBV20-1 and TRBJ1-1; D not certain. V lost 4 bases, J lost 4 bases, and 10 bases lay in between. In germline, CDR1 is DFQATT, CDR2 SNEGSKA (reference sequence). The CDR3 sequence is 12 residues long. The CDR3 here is CSATGGSTEAFF. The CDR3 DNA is TGCAGTGCTACCGGCGGGAGCACTGAAGCTTTCTTT.

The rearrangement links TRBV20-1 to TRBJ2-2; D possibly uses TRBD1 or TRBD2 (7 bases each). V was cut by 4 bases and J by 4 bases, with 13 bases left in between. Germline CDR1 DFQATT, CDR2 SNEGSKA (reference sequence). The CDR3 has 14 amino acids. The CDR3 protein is CSAISGGATGELFF. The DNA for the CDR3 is TGCAGTGCTATATCAGGGGGGGCCACCGGGGAGCTGTTTTTT.

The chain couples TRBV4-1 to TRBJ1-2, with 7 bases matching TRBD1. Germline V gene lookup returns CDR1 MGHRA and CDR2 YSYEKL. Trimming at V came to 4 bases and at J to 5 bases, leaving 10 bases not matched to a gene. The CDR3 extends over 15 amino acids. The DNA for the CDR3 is TGCGCCAGCAGCCCGACAGGGCGAGATAGATATGGCTACACCTTC. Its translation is CASSPTGRDRYGYTF.

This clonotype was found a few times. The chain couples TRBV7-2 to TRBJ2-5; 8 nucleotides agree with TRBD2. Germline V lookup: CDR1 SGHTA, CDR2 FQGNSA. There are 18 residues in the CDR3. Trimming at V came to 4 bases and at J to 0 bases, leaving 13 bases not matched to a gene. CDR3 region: CASSSPLPRGGHQETQYF. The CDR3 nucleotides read TGTGCCAGCAGCTCCCCACTCCCTCGCGGGGGGCACCAAGAGACCCAGTACTTC.

The CDR3 DNA reads TGTGCTTGCAGTGAAACTAGTTACTCCTACGAGCAGTACTTC. Translation: CACSETSYSYEQYF. The rearrangement joins TRBV2 to TRBJ2-7; D might be TRBD2 (5 bases). Germline CDR1 and CDR2: SNHLY and FYNNEI. CDR3 size: 14 residues.

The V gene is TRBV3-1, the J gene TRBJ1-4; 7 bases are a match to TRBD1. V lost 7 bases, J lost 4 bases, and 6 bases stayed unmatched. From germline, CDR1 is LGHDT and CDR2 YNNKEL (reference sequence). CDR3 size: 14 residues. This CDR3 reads CASTSGQLNEKLFF. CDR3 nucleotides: TGTGCCAGCACCTCGGGACAGCTTAATGAAAAACTGTTTTTT.

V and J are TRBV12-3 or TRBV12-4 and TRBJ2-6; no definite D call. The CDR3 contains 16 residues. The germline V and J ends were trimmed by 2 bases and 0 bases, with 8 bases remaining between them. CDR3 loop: CASSLKIGSGANVLTF. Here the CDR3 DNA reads TGTGCCAGCAGTTTAAAAATCGGCTCTGGGGCCAACGTCCTGACTTTC.

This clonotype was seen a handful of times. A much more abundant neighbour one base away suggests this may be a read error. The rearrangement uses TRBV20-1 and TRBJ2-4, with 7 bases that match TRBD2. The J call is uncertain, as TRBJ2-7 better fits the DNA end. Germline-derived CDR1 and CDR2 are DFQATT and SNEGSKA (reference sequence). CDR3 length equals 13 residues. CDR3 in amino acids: CSAPRGVTYEQYF. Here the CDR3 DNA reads TGCAGTGCCCCACGGGGGGTCACCTACGAGCAGTACTTC.

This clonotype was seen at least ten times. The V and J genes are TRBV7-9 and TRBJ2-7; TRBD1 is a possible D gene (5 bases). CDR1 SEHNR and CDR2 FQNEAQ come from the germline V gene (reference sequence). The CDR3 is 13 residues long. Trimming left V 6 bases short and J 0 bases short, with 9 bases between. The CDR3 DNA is TGTGCCAGCAGTTTCGACAGCTCCTACGAGCAGTACTTC. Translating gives CASSFDSSYEQYF.